A few counts support the clone carrying this T cell receptor (beta chain). Its matching antigen is unknown. This sample stems from a study of T-cell memory formation after mild COVID-19. Findings of the study overall: Prior to infection, memory already included some responding clones, suggesting cross-reactive memory joined.

CDR3 length equals 13 residues. With V trimmed by 6 bases and J by 7 bases, 2 bases remained unmatched. One entry per CDR3 protein, called by TCRdb with MiXCR from the 5' RACE reads. This table holds roughly 100,000 distinct CDR3 sequences, over 15% found once. The V gene is TRBV12-3 or TRBV12-4, the J gene TRBJ2-1, with 11 nucleotides matching TRBD1. Sequences were obtained from PBMCs or a T cell subset sorted from them (not recorded which). This clonotype was sampled from an adult woman who had mild COVID-19 (a few samples of this study predate the infection). Cell type and time point are not known. CDR3 loop: CASRGDRGNEQFF. In DNA, the CDR3 is TGTGCCAGCAGAGGGGACAGGGGGAATGAGCAGTTCTTC.